The 26 T cell receptor beta chains reported below all come from one sample, sequenced in a study of cytomegalovirus exposure and HLA in healthy donors (TCRdb year 2017). Library preparation was by the immunoSEQ multiplex PCR assay. For the multiplex PCR, a mixture combining 60 forward primers for TCR Vbeta segments and 13 reverse primers for TCR Jbeta segments was used. TCRdb holds this immuneACCESS table with in-frame rearrangements only. Some clones are missing; in checked studies, unresolved V genes explain under half, and the rest has no known cause. The sample data list 30,000 to 45,000 clones, and more than 65% of these were observed just once. Less than 4.5% of the sample is in the top ten clones. Material: PBMCs. The source of these receptors is a young woman in good health and CMV-seronegative.

The chain combines TRBV6-5 with TRBJ1-5; no firm D call. The CDR3 is 14 amino acids. Trimming cost V 0 bases and J 5 bases, with 8 bases left between them. CDR1 and CDR2 (germline): MNHEY, SVGAGI. This chain's CDR3 is CASSYSRWDQPQHF. The CDR3 coding sequence is TGTGCCAGCAGTTACTCCAGGTGGGATCAGCCCCAGCATTTT.

The chain has TRBV28 and TRBJ1-2; 7 bases line up with TRBD1. J was trimmed by 0 bases and V by 6 bases; bases with no gene match: 7. The germline V gene has CDR1 MDHEN and CDR2 SYDVKM. The CDR3 contains 15 residues. The CDR3, as DNA: TGTGCCAGCAGGCAGACAGGGAGCGCTAACTATGGCTACACCTTC. It translates to CASRQTGSANYGYTF.

This clone was seen more than once but under ten times. The chain recombines TRBV9 with TRBJ2-7; 10 nucleotides agree with TRBD2. The CDR3 has 15 amino acids. The V and J ends lost 4 bases and 6 bases, in that order; junction bases with no gene match: 10. Germline assignment: CDR1 SGDLS and CDR2 YYNGEE. This CDR3 reads CASSFSSGSSGEQYF. The CDR3 nucleotides read TGTGCCAGCAGCTTCTCTAGCGGGAGTTCGGGCGAGCAGTACTTC. Complete variable domain (other parts from reference TRBV9 and TRBJ2-7): DSGVTQTPKHLITATGQRVTLRCSPRSGDLSVYWYQQSLDQGLQFLIQYYNGEERAKGNILERFSAQQFPDLHSELNLSSLELGDSALYFCASSFSSGSSGEQYFGPGTRLTVT.

This clone qualifies as medium-sized. This chain uses TRBV7-2 with TRBJ2-1, with 8 bases matching TRBD2. There are 15 residues in the CDR3. In germline, CDR1 is SGHTA, CDR2 FQGNSA. V was clipped by 7 bases and J by 2 bases; unmatched bases: 7. The CDR3 sequence: CASNKGRGAYNEQFF. The DNA for the CDR3 is TGTGCCAGCAACAAAGGGCGGGGGGCCTACAATGAGCAGTTCTTC.

The V call is TRBV7-9, the J call TRBJ2-7; 10 nucleotides match TRBD2. With V trimmed by 5 bases and J by 4 bases, 5 bases remained unmatched. The CDR3 contains 14 residues. Germline CDR1 reads SEHNR; CDR2 reads FQNEAQ (reference sequence). The CDR3 nucleotides are TGTGCCAGCAGCCCTCTAGCGGGGGTTTACGAGCAGTACTTC. Amino acids: CASSPLAGVYEQYF.

The chain carries TRBV11-2 and TRBJ2-7, with 10 bases that match TRBD1. Germline values: CDR1 SGHAT, CDR2 FQNNGV. The CDR3 sequence is 15 residues long. V was pared by 7 bases and J by 3 bases, with 9 bases of the junction left unmatched. For the CDR3, the DNA is TGTGCCAGCATAATTGGGGGACAGGGGATCTACGAGCAGTACTTC. It codes for CASIIGGQGIYEQYF.

Concerning this clone itself: One end of the junction varies from germline; a read error may be responsible. The CDR3 DNA follows: TGTTCCAGCAGCTTATCGGGGGGTGAGCAGTACTTC. Translated: CSSSLSGGEQYF. This chain uses TRBV7-9 with TRBJ2-7; 7 bases are shared with TRBD2. Germline V gene sequence: CDR1 SEHNR, CDR2 FQNEAQ (reference sequence). The CDR3 has 12 residues.

The rearrangement links TRBV30 to TRBJ2-5, with 9 bases matching TRBD1. The germline CDR1 and CDR2 sequences are GTSNPN and SVGIG (reference sequence). After removal of 2 bases from V and 5 bases from J, the junction contained 6 bases not matched to a gene. The CDR3 covers 14 residues. The CDR3 DNA reads TGTGCCTGGAGTATTGGACAGGGGTCGGAGACCCAGTACTTC. As protein: CAWSIGQGSETQYF.

This clone turned up a few times. This chain joins TRBV29-1 and TRBJ2-1; D gene unclear. Germline assignment: CDR1 SQVTM and CDR2 ANQGSEA. V was clipped by 3 bases and J by 0 bases, with 18 bases between them. The CDR3 spans 17 residues. In nucleotides, the CDR3 is TGCAGCGTTGATGAGACACATGTCGAGAGCTCCTACAATGAGCAGTTCTTC. This gives the protein CSVDETHVESSYNEQFF.

This chain connects TRBV6-4 to TRBJ1-1; no reliable D call. In germline, CDR1 is MRHNA, CDR2 SNTAGT. This CDR3 contains 13 residues. V was trimmed by 6 bases and J by 2 bases, leaving 10 bases between them. The DNA of the CDR3 is TGTGCCAGCAGGATAAATAGTAACACTGAAGCTTTCTTT. Residues: CASRINSNTEAFF.

The rearrangement uses TRBV29-1 and TRBJ2-1; TRBD1 matches 10 bases. V lost 3 bases to trimming and J lost 4 bases; unmatched junction nucleotides: 3. Per germline, CDR1 SQVTM and CDR2 ANQGSEA. The CDR3 runs 14 residues. CDR3 amino acids: CSVEGQGTYNEQFF. The CDR3 nucleotides read TGCAGCGTTGAGGGACAGGGGACTTACAATGAGCAGTTCTTC.

The rearrangement uses TRBV27 and TRBJ2-2; weak D call: TRBD1 (5 bases). Deletions cut 4 bases from V and 0 bases from J, with 6 bases between. The CDR3 runs to 14 residues. Germline loops: CDR1 MNHEY, CDR2 SMNVEV (reference sequence). CDR3 coding DNA: TGTGCCAGCAGTTCGGACACGAACACCGGGGAGCTGTTTTTT. This sequence encodes CASSSDTNTGELFF.

The rearrangement joins TRBV7-9 to TRBJ1-3, with a possible D match to TRBD1 (5 bases). This CDR3 contains 16 residues. Germline V gives CDR1 SEHNR, CDR2 FQNEAQ (reference sequence). Trimming took 8 bases from V and 0 from J, leaving 17 bases between them. CDR3 loop: CASGAQGGGSGNTIYF. The DNA for the CDR3 is TGTGCCAGCGGTGCCCAGGGCGGCGGCTCTGGAAACACCATATATTTT.

The J gene is TRBJ2-3, the V gene TRBV9; 10 bases match TRBD2. The ends lost 3 bases at V and 3 bases at J; junction bases unmatched: 13. The CDR3 runs 18 residues. CDR1 is SGDLS and CDR2 is YYNGEE in the germline V gene. CDR3 DNA: TGTGCCAGCAGCGCAGGAGCCCTAGCGGGAGTGGGTACAGATACGCAGTATTTT. Protein: CASSAGALAGVGTDTQYF. Full variable domain (outside the CDR3, taken from reference TRBV9 and TRBJ2-3): DSGVTQTPKHLITATGQRVTLRCSPRSGDLSVYWYQQSLDQGLQFLIQYYNGEERAKGNILERFSAQQFPDLHSELNLSSLELGDSALYFCASSAGALAGVGTDTQYFGPGTRLTVL.

Here the CDR3 DNA reads TGTGCCAGCAGCCCAATACAGGGCACAGATACGCAGTATTTT. As protein: CASSPIQGTDTQYF. The chain couples TRBV11-2 to TRBJ2-3; D possibly corresponds to TRBD1 (5 bases). Germline V gene data show CDR1 as SGHAT and CDR2 as FQNNGV. The CDR3 is 14 residues long. With 5 bases removed from V and 1 base from J, the gap between germline ends came to 10 bases.

The CDR3 region has the DNA TGTGCCAGCAGCCAGACTGACGGATATAATGAAAAACTGTTTTTT. It encodes CASSQTDGYNEKLFF. V usage is TRBV7-7 and J usage is TRBJ1-4; no firm D call. CDR3 length: 15 residues. V was pared by 5 bases and J by 4 bases, with 14 bases between. In germline, CDR1 is SSHAT, CDR2 FNYEAQ (reference sequence).

This chain uses TRBV7-2 with TRBJ2-7; D gene unclear. The CDR3 is made up of 12 amino acids. The ends were cut back, 1 base at V and 3 bases at J, with 4 bases in the middle. CDR1 is SGHTA, CDR2 FQGNSA, per germline. In nucleotides, the CDR3 is TGTGCCAGCAGCTTAGATTACTACGAGCAGTACTTC. It translates to CASSLDYYEQYF.

The chain carries TRBV4-2 and TRBJ2-3, with 9 bases aligning to TRBD2. The CDR3 has 18 residues. V lost 4 bases to trimming and J lost 6 bases; unmatched junction nucleotides: 17. CDR1 is LGHNA, CDR2 YNFKEQ, per germline. The DNA of the CDR3 is TGTGCCAGCAGCCCCGTAGGGCGGGAGGGCCGGAAGGAGGATACGCAGTATTTT. Its translation is CASSPVGREGRKEDTQYF.

The chain has TRBV7-9 and TRBJ2-6; D remains unclear. This CDR3 region has 14 residues. Germline loops: CDR1 SEHNR, CDR2 FQNEAQ (reference sequence). Trimming took off 1 base at V and 13 bases at J, with 14 bases between the two ends. CDR3: CASSLVPAGHVLTF. The CDR3 DNA is TGTGCCAGCAGCTTAGTTCCGGCAGGTCATGTCCTGACTTTC.

The rearrangement joins TRBV4-2 to TRBJ2-3, with 9 bases that match TRBD1. CDR1 LGHNA and CDR2 YNFKEQ come from the germline V gene. The J segment lost 3 bases and the V segment lost 3 bases, leaving 1 base of the junction unmatched. The CDR3 has 14 residues. The chain's CDR3 is CASSQGTGTDTQYF. As DNA, the CDR3 is TGTGCCAGCAGCCAGGGGACAGGGACAGATACGCAGTATTTT.

The chain uses TRBV29-1 and TRBJ2-1; TRBD2 matches at 11 bases. The CDR3 length is 15 residues. Germline V gene sequence: CDR1 SQVTM, CDR2 ANQGSEA. V was clipped by 5 bases and J by 7 bases; unmatched bases: 10. This CDR3 is CSVILAGGSFNEQFF. The CDR3 nucleotides read TGCAGCGTTATTCTAGCGGGAGGCAGTTTTAATGAGCAGTTCTTC.

This chain joins TRBV4-3 and TRBJ2-1; 9 bases match TRBD2. J was trimmed by 9 bases and V by 2 bases; bases with no gene match: 8. The germline V gene has CDR1 LGHNA and CDR2 YSLEER. This CDR3 has 15 residues. Here the CDR3 DNA reads TGCGCCAGCAGCCAAAGAGGAGGACTAGCGAGTGAGCAGTTCTTC. Translated: CASSQRGGLASEQFF.

Regarding this clone: A read error may produce the germline difference seen at one junction end. The chain couples TRBV28 to TRBJ2-7; 9 positions agree with TRBD2. CDR1 is MDHEN and CDR2 is SYDVKM in the germline V gene. The CDR3 extends over 14 amino acids. The CDR3 spells CASTLAGDSYEQYF. CDR3 nucleotides: TGTGCCAGCACTTTAGCGGGAGATAGCTACGAGCAGTACTTC. Filled out from reference TRBV28 and TRBJ2-7, the complete variable domain reads DVKVTQSSRYLVKRTGEKVFLECVQDMDHENMFWYRQDPGLGLRLIYFSYDVKMKEKGDIPEGYSVSREKKERFSLILESASTNQTSMYLCASTLAGDSYEQYFGPGTRLTVT.

This chain connects TRBV4-1 to TRBJ2-5; D uncertain. V lost 3 bases to trimming and J lost 2 bases, with 4 bases between them. Germline loops: CDR1 MGHRA, CDR2 YSYEKL. This CDR3 comprises 12 residues. CDR3 sequence reads: CASSQSQETQYF. The DNA for the CDR3 is TGCGCCAGCAGCCAGAGTCAAGAGACCCAGTACTTC.

V usage is TRBV7-6 and J usage is TRBJ2-7, with D unresolved. The CDR3 loop spans 13 amino acids. The germline V and J ends were trimmed by 4 bases and 5 bases, with 12 bases remaining between them. Germline lookup yields CDR1 SGHVS and CDR2 FNYEAQ. CDR3 in DNA: TGTGCCAGCAGCTCCCTTAAGCCCCACGAGCAGTACTTC. It specifies CASSSLKPHEQYF.

The chain couples TRBV18 to TRBJ2-3, with D unresolved. The CDR3 sequence is 14 residues long. The germline V gene has CDR1 KGHSH and CDR2 LQKENI. The V end lost 0 bases, the J end lost 5 bases, and 9 bases lay between the germline ends. CDR3: CASSPPQARDTQYF. CDR3 nucleotide sequence: TGTGCCAGCTCACCACCTCAAGCGAGAGATACGCAGTATTTT.